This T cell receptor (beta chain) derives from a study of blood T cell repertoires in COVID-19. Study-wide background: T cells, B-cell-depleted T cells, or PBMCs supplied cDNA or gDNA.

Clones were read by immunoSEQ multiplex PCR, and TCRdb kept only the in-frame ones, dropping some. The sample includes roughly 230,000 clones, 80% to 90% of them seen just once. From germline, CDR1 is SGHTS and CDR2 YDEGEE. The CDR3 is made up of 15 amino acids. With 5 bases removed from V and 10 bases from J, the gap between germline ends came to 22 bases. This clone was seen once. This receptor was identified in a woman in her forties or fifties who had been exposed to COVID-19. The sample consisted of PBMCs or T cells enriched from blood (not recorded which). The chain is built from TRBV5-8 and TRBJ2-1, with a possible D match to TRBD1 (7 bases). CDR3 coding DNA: TGTGCCAGCAGTTTTGCAGGGGGAGGACAATTAGAGCAGTTCTTC. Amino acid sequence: CASSFAGGGQLEQFF.